This T cell receptor (beta chain) was recorded in a study of post-analysis software for immune sequencing data. Study-wide context: As for disease course, relapsing-remitting, secondary progressive and progressive-relapsing multiple sclerosis were all included. Study-level points and caveats: Strong same-batch co-clustering of samples appeared with F measure clustering. Compared against controls, patients with multiple sclerosis displayed significantly lower normalized Chao1 diversity. Higher frequency in patients than in controls was seen for about five TRBV segments, with TRBV5-6, TRBV5-1 and TRBV20-1 among them.

As concerns this clonotype: What it recognizes is unknown.

The J segment lost 2 bases and the V segment lost 4 bases, leaving 7 bases of the junction unmatched. There are 15 residues in the CDR3. Prepared libraries of TCR beta cDNA carried unique molecular identifiers. There were roughly 0.95 to 10 million T cells, and about 540,000 cDNA molecules came from them. TCRdb recomputed calls from the PCR reads with MiXCR, one row per CDR3 protein. The sample carries 700,000 to 900,000 distinct CDR3 sequences, 46% recorded once. Specimen: blood. This receptor was obtained from a girl aged 10 to 17 with multiple sclerosis. The chain uses TRBV12-3 or TRBV12-4 and TRBJ1-2; 7 bases fit TRBD1. CDR3 coding DNA: TGTGCCAGCAGTTCCGCGGGACAGCTGAACTATGGCTACACCTTC. Translating gives CASSSAGQLNYGYTF.